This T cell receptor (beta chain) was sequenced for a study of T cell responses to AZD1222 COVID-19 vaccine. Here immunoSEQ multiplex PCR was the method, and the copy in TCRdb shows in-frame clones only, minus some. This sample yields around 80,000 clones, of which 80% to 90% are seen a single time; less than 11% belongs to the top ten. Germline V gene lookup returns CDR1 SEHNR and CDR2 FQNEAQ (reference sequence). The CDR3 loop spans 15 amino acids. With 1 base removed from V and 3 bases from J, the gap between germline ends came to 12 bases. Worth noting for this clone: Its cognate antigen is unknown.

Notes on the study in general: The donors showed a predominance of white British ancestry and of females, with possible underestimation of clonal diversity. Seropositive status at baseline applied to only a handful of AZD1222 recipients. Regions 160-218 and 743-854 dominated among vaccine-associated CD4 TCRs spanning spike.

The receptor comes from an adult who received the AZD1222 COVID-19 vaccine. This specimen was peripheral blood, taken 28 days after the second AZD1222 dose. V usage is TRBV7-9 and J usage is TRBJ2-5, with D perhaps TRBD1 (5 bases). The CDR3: CASSLELGVEETQYF. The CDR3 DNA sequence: TGTGCCAGCAGCTTAGAATTAGGGGTGGAAGAGACCCAGTACTTC.